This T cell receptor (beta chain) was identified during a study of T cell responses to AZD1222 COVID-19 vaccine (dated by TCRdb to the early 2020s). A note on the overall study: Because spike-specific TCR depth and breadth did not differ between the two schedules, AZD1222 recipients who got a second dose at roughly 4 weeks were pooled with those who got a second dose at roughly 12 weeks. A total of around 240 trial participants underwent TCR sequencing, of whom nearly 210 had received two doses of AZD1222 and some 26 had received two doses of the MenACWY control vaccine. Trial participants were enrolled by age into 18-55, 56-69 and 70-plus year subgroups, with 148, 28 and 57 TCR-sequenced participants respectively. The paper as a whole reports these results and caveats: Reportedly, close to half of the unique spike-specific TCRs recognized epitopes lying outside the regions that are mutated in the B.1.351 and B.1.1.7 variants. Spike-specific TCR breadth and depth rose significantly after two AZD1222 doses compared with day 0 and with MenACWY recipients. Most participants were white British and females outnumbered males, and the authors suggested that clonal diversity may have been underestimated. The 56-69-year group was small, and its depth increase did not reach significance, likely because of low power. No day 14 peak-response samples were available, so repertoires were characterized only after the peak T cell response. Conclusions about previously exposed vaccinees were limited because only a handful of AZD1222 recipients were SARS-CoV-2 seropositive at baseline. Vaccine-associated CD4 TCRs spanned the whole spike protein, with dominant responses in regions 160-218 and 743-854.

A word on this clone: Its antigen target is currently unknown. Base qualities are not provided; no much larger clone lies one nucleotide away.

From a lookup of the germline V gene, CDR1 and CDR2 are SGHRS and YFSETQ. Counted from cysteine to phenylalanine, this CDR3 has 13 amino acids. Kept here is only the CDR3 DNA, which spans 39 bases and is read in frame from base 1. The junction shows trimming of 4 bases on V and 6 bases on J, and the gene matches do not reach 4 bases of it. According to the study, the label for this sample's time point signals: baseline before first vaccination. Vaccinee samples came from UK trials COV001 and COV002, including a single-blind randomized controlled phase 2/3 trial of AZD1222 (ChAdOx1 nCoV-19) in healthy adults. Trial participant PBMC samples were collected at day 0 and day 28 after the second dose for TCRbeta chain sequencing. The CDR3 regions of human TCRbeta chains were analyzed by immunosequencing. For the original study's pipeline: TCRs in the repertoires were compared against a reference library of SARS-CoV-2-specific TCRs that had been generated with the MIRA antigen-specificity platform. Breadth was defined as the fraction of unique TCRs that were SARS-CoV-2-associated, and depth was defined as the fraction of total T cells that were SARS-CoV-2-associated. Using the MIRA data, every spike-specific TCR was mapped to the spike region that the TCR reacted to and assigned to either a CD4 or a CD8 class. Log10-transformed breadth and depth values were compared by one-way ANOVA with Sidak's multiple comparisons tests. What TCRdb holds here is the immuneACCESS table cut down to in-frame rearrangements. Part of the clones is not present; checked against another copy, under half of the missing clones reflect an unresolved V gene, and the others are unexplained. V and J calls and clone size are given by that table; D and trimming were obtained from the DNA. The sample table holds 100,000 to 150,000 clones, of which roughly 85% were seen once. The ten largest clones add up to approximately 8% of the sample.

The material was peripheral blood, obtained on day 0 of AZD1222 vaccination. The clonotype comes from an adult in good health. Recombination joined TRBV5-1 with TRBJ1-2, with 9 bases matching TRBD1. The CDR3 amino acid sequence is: CASSPGQGHGYTF. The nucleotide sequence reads TGCGCCAGCAGCCCGGGACAGGGACATGGCTACACCTTC.